The 29 T cell receptor beta chains given below trace back to one sample, sequenced in a study of cytomegalovirus exposure and HLA in healthy donors. The protocol was immunoSEQ multiplex PCR, while the TCRdb copy is restricted to in-frame clones and leaves out a portion. The repertoire holds about 120,000 clones, with about 84% as singletons. Sample: PBMCs. All receptors derive from a woman aged 30 to 39 in good health and CMV-seronegative.

V usage is TRBV19 and J usage is TRBJ1-3; 7 bases fit TRBD1. The CDR3 runs to 17 residues. The germline V gene has CDR1 LNHDA and CDR2 SQIVND (reference sequence). V shed 7 bases and J 2 bases; nucleotides not matched to a gene: 14. The CDR3 here is CASTPGGFDRAGNTIYF. The CDR3 nucleotides are TGTGCCAGTACTCCAGGGGGGTTCGACAGGGCTGGAAACACCATATATTTT.

This chain links TRBV19 with TRBJ2-5; TRBD1 matches at 10 bases. With 5 bases clipped from V and 4 bases from J, the junction kept 13 bases outside the gene matches. Germline V gives CDR1 LNHDA, CDR2 SQIVND (reference sequence). The CDR3 covers 17 residues. CDR3 protein: CASSPPLRDRGSETQYF. CDR3 sequence (DNA): TGTGCCAGTAGTCCCCCCCTAAGGGACAGGGGCTCAGAGACCCAGTACTTC.

This chain connects TRBV7-2 to TRBJ2-3, with D perhaps TRBD2 (7 bases). V was clipped by 5 bases and J by 6 bases, with 21 bases between them. There are 16 residues in the CDR3. The germline gives CDR1 SGHTA, CDR2 FQGNSA. The CDR3 region has the DNA TGTGCCAGCAGCCCGCCTGGGCGGGGGCTGAAGGATACGCAGTATTTT. This sequence encodes CASSPPGRGLKDTQYF.

This chain links TRBV5-6 with TRBJ2-1; D is perhaps TRBD2 (5 bases). The CDR3 covers 16 residues. Germline lookup yields CDR1 SGHDT and CDR2 YYEEEE. V was clipped by 2 bases and J by 1 base, with 13 bases between them. Written as DNA, the CDR3 is TGTGCCAGCAGCTTATTAGGACGGGGTTCCTACAATGAGCAGTTCTTC. It specifies CASSLLGRGSYNEQFF.

The chain is built from TRBV7-9 and TRBJ2-2, with 7 bases aligning to TRBD1. The germline CDR1 and CDR2 sequences are SEHNR and FQNEAQ (reference sequence). This CDR3 spans 17 amino acids. The ends lost 4 bases at V and 0 bases at J; junction bases unmatched: 8. The CDR3 is CASSSTGDPTNTGELFF. The CDR3 DNA sequence: TGTGCCAGCAGCTCAACAGGGGACCCGACGAACACCGGGGAGCTGTTTTTT.

V usage is TRBV7-9 and J usage is TRBJ2-7; 9 bases line up with TRBD2. The trim removed 1 base at V and 3 bases at J, leaving 4 bases unmatched. Per germline, CDR1 SEHNR and CDR2 FQNEAQ (reference sequence). This CDR3 spans 15 amino acids. CDR3: CASSLVPSGDYEQYF. In nucleotides, the CDR3 is TGTGCCAGCAGCTTAGTCCCTAGCGGGGACTACGAGCAGTACTTC.

This chain links TRBV6-5 with TRBJ1-1; D may be TRBD1 (6 bases). The V end was cut by 0 bases, the J end by 1 base, with 9 bases between. The CDR3 sequence is 15 residues long. The V gene's germline CDR1 is MNHEY and CDR2 SVGAGI. CDR3 DNA sequence: TGTGCCAGCAGTTACTCAGGGGGGGGGAACACTGAAGCTTTCTTT. It codes for CASSYSGGGNTEAFF.

This rearrangement joins TRBV20-1 to TRBJ2-7; D is unresolved. The V gene's germline CDR1 is DFQATT and CDR2 SNEGSKA (reference sequence). CDR3 length: 10 residues. The DNA of the CDR3 is TGCAGTGCTAGAGTGTGGCCTGACAAGGTC. Protein sequence: CSARVWPDKV.

The chain combines TRBV5-1 with TRBJ2-3, with TRBD2 identical over 10 bases. The CDR3 length is 15 residues. V lost 6 bases and J lost 1; bases outside the gene matches: 5. CDR1 SGHRS and CDR2 YFSETQ come from the germline V gene. CDR3: CASTLAGVRTDTQYF. CDR3 nucleotides: TGCGCCAGCACCCTAGCGGGGGTACGCACAGATACGCAGTATTTT.

The chain carries TRBV27 and TRBJ2-5; 10 positions agree with TRBD2. The V gene end was trimmed by 4 bases and the J gene end by 3 bases; junction bases not matched to a gene: 5. Germline V CDR1 and CDR2: MNHEY, SMNVEV (reference sequence). CDR3 length equals 15 residues. The CDR3 is CASSSPGLAEETQYF. In DNA form, the CDR3 reads TGTGCCAGCAGTTCCCCAGGACTAGCGGAAGAGACCCAGTACTTC.

The V and J genes are TRBV30 and TRBJ1-6; TRBD1 is a possible D gene (5 bases). V was cut by 4 bases and J by 10 bases, with 11 bases left in between. Germline lookup yields CDR1 GTSNPN and CDR2 SVGIG (reference sequence). The CDR3 contains 12 residues. The CDR3 DNA sequence: TGTGCCTGGAAGGGGAATCTGTCACCCCTCCACTTT. Residues: CAWKGNLSPLHF. The whole variable domain, filled in from reference TRBV30 and TRBJ1-6, reads SQTIHQWPATLVQPVGSPLSLECTVEGTSNPNLYWYRQAAGRGLQLLFYSVGIGQISSEVPQNLSASRPQDRQFILSSKKLLLSDSGFYLCAWKGNLSPLHFGNGTRLTVT.

The chain combines TRBV19 with TRBJ1-1, with a tentative D call TRBD1 (6 bases). Trimming cost V 1 base and J 0 bases, with 9 bases left between them. Per germline, CDR1 LNHDA and CDR2 SQIVND (reference sequence). The CDR3 consists of 15 residues. CDR3 region: CASSIGAGVNTEAFF. In DNA, the CDR3 is TGTGCCAGTAGTATAGGGGCAGGGGTGAACACTGAAGCTTTCTTT.

This clone showed up just once. The chain uses TRBV2 and TRBJ1-1, with 8 bases fitting TRBD1. Germline CDR1 SNHLY, CDR2 FYNNEI. Trimming removed 5 bases from V and 0 bases from J; junction bases left unmatched: 8. This CDR3 has 16 amino acids. The CDR3 DNA reads as TGTGCCAGCAGTATGGACAGGGTGGGCATGAACACTGAAGCTTTCTTT. Translating gives CASSMDRVGMNTEAFF.

The V and J genes are TRBV5-6 and TRBJ1-6; 11 bases are shared with TRBD1. CDR1 and CDR2 (germline): SGHDT, YYEEEE. The CDR3 extends over 16 amino acids. V lost 3 bases and J lost 6; bases outside the gene matches: 5. CDR3 in DNA: TGTGCCAGCAGCTGGGGGACAGGGGGTGGTAATTCACCCCTCCACTTT. It encodes CASSWGTGGGNSPLHF.

The chain couples TRBV19 to TRBJ2-3, with 12 bases lining up with TRBD2. Germline CDR1 is LNHDA and CDR2 is SQIVND (reference sequence). The CDR3 is 16 residues long. The trim removed 6 bases at V and 2 bases at J, leaving 6 bases unmatched. The DNA for the CDR3 is TGTGCCAGTAGCCGAGGACTAGCGGGGCTCACAGATACGCAGTATTTT. This gives the protein CASSRGLAGLTDTQYF.

The rearrangement uses TRBV12-5 and TRBJ1-5, with TRBD1 matching over 7 bases. V lost 1 base, J lost 5 bases, and 8 bases stayed unmatched. From germline, CDR1 is LGHNT and CDR2 FRNRAP. The CDR3 runs to 16 residues. CDR3 in DNA: TGTGCTAGTGGTTTGGACAGGGGTTCCTTCGATCAGCCCCAGCATTTT. It encodes CASGLDRGSFDQPQHF.

V gene TRBV5-6 combines with J gene TRBJ1-2, with 9 bases identical to TRBD1. Germline V CDR1 and CDR2: SGHDT, YYEEEE. This CDR3 comprises 16 residues. The V segment lost 5 bases and the J segment 2 bases; nucleotides outside the gene matches: 10. The CDR3 protein is CASREIQGAVNYGYTF. The DNA for the CDR3 is TGTGCCAGCAGAGAAATACAGGGGGCGGTGAACTATGGCTACACCTTC.

The chain recombines TRBV4-3 with TRBJ1-6, with D tentatively TRBD1 (6 bases). CDR3 length equals 17 residues. Germline V lookup: CDR1 LGHNA, CDR2 YSLEER. The V gene lost 1 base and the J gene lost 5 bases, with 15 bases spanning the gap. The CDR3 DNA sequence: TGCGCCAGCAGCCAAGTAGAGGGGGGGAGGAATAATTCACCCCTCCACTTT. This sequence encodes CASSQVEGGRNNSPLHF.

Of note for this clone: The junction does not match germline at one end; this may be a read error. The gene calls are TRBV7-7 and TRBJ2-3; D possibly corresponds to TRBD1 (6 bases). CDR3 length: 15 amino acids. CDR1 is SSHAT and CDR2 is FNYEAQ in the germline V gene (reference sequence). CDR3 sequence (DNA): TGTGCTAGCAGCCCGGACACCCAGGGGACAGATACGCAGTATTTT. It codes for CASSPDTQGTDTQYF.

CDR3 nucleotide sequence: TGTGCTAGTGGTTTGACCGGGACAGGTATTATCTCTGGGGCCAACGTCCTGACTTTC. Residues: CASGLTGTGIISGANVLTF. The gene calls are TRBV12-5 and TRBJ2-6, with 8 bases identical to TRBD1. Germline trimming cut 2 bases from V and 0 bases from J; bases unmatched to any gene: 9. Germline CDR1 reads LGHNT; CDR2 reads FRNRAP. The CDR3 runs 19 residues. The complete variable domain, with remaining parts taken from reference TRBV12-5 and TRBJ2-6, reads DARVTQTPRHKVTEMGQEVTMRCQPILGHNTVFWYRQTMMQGLELLAYFRNRAPLDDSGMPKDRFSAEMPDATLATLKIQPSEPRDSAVYFCASGLTGTGIISGANVLTFGAGSRLTVL.

This chain uses TRBV6-5 with TRBJ1-2, with TRBD1 matching over 11 bases. J lost 4 bases, V lost 6 bases, and 4 bases had no gene match. Germline assignment: CDR1 MNHEY and CDR2 SVGAGI. The CDR3 loop spans 14 amino acids. For the CDR3, the DNA is TGTGCCAGCAGGCCGGACAGGGGGCTCTATGGCTACACCTTC. Encoded protein: CASRPDRGLYGYTF.

This rearrangement joins TRBV6-6 to TRBJ2-7, with D perhaps matching TRBD2 (5 bases). Deletions cut 3 bases from V and 1 base from J, with 10 bases between. The CDR3 sequence is 14 residues long. Germline V gene data show CDR1 as MNHNY and CDR2 as SVGAGI (reference sequence). The CDR3 here is CASSYSGLSYEQYF. CDR3 nucleotide sequence: TGTGCCAGCAGTTATTCCGGACTGTCCTACGAGCAGTACTTC.

J is TRBJ1-4 and V is TRBV18; 8 bases line up with TRBD1. Losses at the gene ends were 2 bases for V and 6 bases for J; bases not matched to a gene: 8. Per the germline V gene, CDR1 is KGHSH and CDR2 is LQKENI. CDR3 length: 16 amino acids. The CDR3 DNA follows: TGTGCCAGCTCACCATCCCCCAACAGGGGGTATGAAAAACTGTTTTTT. Translated: CASSPSPNRGYEKLFF.

The J gene is TRBJ2-3, the V gene TRBV2, with 9 bases identical to TRBD2. This CDR3 has 18 residues. The germline V gene encodes CDR1 SNHLY and CDR2 FYNNEI. V lost 3 bases and J lost 5; bases outside the gene matches: 15. The CDR3 protein is CASSDPRGAGGPLDTQYF. The CDR3 bases are TGTGCCAGCAGTGACCCCCGGGGGGCGGGGGGGCCGTTAGATACGCAGTATTTT.

V gene TRBV27 combines with J gene TRBJ2-2; 8 positions match TRBD1. Germline V gene sequence: CDR1 MNHEY, CDR2 SMNVEV (reference sequence). This CDR3 has 13 amino acids. V lost 6 bases and J lost 3; bases outside the gene matches: 0. The CDR3 DNA is TGTGCCAGCAGGACAGGGGACACCGGGGAGCTGTTTTTT. Translating it yields CASRTGDTGELFF.

This clone is a singleton in its sample. The chain carries TRBV5-1 and TRBJ2-1; 8 nucleotides line up with TRBD1. V lost 3 bases and J lost 2; bases outside the gene matches: 4. The V gene's germline CDR1 is SGHRS and CDR2 YFSETQ. This CDR3 spans 15 amino acids. This CDR3 is CASSYGQGPYNEQFF. The CDR3 DNA follows: TGCGCCAGCAGCTACGGACAGGGCCCCTACAATGAGCAGTTCTTC.

The chain couples TRBV18 to TRBJ1-4, with D unresolved. Germline values: CDR1 KGHSH, CDR2 LQKENI. Trimming cost V 4 bases and J 6 bases, with 6 bases left between them. The CDR3 spans 12 residues. CDR3 residues: CASSRGDEKLFF. The CDR3 bases are TGTGCCAGCTCACGGGGAGATGAAAAACTGTTTTTT. The whole variable domain, filled in from reference TRBV18 and TRBJ1-4, reads NAGVMQNPRHLVRRRGQEARLRCSPMKGHSHVYWYRQLPEEGLKFMVYLQKENIIDESGMPKERFSAEFPKEGPSILRIQQVVRGDSAAYFCASSRGDEKLFFGSGTQLSVL.

The J gene is TRBJ2-5, the V gene TRBV27, with a tentative D call TRBD1 (6 bases). Between the trimmed V and J ends, which lost 1 base and 5 bases, there was a span of 14 bases. Germline V lookup: CDR1 MNHEY, CDR2 SMNVEV (reference sequence). The CDR3 extends over 15 amino acids. CDR3 sequence reads: CASSLLSGGRETQYF. The DNA of the CDR3 is TGTGCCAGCAGTTTATTGTCTGGGGGCAGGGAGACCCAGTACTTC.

The chain joins TRBV6-1 to TRBJ1-5; D not resolved. Germline V lookup: CDR1 MNHNS, CDR2 SASEGT. Trimming took off 2 bases at V and 1 base at J, with 9 bases between the two ends. This CDR3 spans 15 amino acids. The CDR3 here is CASSEIVISNQPQHF. The CDR3 DNA sequence: TGTGCCAGCAGTGAAATTGTTATAAGCAATCAGCCCCAGCATTTT.